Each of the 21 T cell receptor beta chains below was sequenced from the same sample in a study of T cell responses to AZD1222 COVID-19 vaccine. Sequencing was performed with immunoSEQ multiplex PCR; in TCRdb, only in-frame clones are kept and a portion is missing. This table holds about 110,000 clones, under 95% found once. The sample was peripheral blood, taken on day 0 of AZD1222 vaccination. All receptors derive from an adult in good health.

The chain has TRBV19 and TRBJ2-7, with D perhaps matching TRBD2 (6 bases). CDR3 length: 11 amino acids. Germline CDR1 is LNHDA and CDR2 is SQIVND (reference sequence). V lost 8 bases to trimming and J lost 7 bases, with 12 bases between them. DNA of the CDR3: TGTGCCAGTCGCGCCGGAGGGGAGCAGTACTTC. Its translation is CASRAGGEQYF.

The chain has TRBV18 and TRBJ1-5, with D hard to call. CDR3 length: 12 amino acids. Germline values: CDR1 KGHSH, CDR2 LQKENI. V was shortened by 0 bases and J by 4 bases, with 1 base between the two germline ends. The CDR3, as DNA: TGTGCCAGCTCACCACCGAATCAGCCCCAGCATTTT. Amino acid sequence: CASSPPNQPQHF.

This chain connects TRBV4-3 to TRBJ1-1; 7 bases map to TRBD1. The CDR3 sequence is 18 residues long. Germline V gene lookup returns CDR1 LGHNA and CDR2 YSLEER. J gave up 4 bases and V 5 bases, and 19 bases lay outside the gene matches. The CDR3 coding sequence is TGCGCCAGCAGCGGAGAGGTGTACAAACAGGGGTTGGGCACTGAAGCTTTCTTT. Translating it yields CASSGEVYKQGLGTEAFF.

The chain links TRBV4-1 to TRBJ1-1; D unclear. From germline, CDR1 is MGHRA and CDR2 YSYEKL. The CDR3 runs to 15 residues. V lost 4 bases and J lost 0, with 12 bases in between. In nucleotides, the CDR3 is TGCGCCAGCAGCCCCTCTACCCGCATGAACACTGAAGCTTTCTTT. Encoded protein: CASSPSTRMNTEAFF.

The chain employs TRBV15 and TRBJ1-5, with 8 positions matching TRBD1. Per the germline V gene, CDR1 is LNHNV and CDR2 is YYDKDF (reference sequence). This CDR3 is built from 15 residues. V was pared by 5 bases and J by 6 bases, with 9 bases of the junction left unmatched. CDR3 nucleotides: TGTGCCACCAGCGATAGAGGCAGGGGGCCTCAGCCCCAGCATTTT. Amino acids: CATSDRGRGPQPQHF. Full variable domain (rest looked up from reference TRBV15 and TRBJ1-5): DAMVIQNPRYQVTQFGKPVTLSCSQTLNHNVMYWYQQKSSQAPKLLFHYYDKDFNNEADTPDNFQSRRPNTSFCFLDIRSPGLGDTAMYLCATSDRGRGPQPQHFGDGTRLSIL.

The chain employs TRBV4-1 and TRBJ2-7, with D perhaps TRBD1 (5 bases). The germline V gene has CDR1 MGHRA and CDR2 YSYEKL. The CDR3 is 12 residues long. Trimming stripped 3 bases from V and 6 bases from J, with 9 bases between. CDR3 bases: TGCGCCAGCAGCCAGACAGCTAGCGAGCAGTACTTC. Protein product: CASSQTASEQYF.

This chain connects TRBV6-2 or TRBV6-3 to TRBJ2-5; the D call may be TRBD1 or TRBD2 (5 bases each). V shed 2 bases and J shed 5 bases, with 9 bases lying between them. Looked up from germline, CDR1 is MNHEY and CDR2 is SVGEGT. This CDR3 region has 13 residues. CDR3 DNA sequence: TGTGCCAGCAGTTACGGGACCCGGGAGACCCAGTACTTC. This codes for CASSYGTRETQYF.

CDR3 DNA sequence: TGTGCCATCAGTGGACAGGGGGCGGGCTACACCTTC. It translates to CAISGQGAGYTF. The rearrangement uses TRBV10-3 and TRBJ1-2; 10 bases fit TRBD1. The germline CDR1 and CDR2 sequences are ENHRY and SYGVKD. This CDR3 has 12 amino acids. Losses at the gene ends were 4 bases for V and 8 bases for J; bases not matched to a gene: 1.

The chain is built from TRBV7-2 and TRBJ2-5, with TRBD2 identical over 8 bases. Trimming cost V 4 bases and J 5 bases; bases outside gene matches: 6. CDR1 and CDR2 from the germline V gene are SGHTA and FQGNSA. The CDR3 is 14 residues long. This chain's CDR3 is CASSSISGGETQYF. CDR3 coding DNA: TGTGCCAGCAGCTCAATCAGCGGGGGTGAGACCCAGTACTTC.

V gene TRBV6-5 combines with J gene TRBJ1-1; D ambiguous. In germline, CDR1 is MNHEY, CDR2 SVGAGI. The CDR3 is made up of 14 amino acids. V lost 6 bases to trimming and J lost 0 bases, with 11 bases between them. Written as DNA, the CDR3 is TGTGCCAGCAGGGTCGTGCAGGTGAACACTGAAGCTTTCTTT. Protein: CASRVVQVNTEAFF.

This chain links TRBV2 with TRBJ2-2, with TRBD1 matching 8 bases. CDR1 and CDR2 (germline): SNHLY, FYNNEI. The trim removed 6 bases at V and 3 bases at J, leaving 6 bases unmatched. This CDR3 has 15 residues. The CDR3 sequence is CASRFDRGHTGELFF. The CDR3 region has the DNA TGTGCCAGCAGATTCGACAGGGGACACACCGGGGAGCTGTTTTTT.

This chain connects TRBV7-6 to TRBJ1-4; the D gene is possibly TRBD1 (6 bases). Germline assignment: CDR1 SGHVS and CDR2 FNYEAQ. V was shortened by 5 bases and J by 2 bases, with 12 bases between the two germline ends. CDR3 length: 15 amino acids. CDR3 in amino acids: CASSPLGGTNEKLFF. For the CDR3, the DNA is TGTGCCAGCAGCCCTCTGGGGGGCACTAATGAAAAACTGTTTTTT.

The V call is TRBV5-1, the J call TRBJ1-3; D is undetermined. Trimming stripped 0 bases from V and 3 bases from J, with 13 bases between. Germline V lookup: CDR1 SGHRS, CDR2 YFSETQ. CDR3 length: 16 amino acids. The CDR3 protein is CASSLGDLISGNTIYF. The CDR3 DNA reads TGCGCCAGCAGCTTGGGCGACCTGATCAGTGGAAACACCATATATTTT.

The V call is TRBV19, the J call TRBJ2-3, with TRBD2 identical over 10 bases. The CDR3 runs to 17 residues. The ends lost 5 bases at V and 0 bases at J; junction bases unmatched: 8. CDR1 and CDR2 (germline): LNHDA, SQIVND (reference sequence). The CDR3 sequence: CASSRGGAGGSTDTQYF. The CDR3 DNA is TGTGCCAGTAGTCGCGGGGGAGCGGGGGGGAGCACAGATACGCAGTATTTT.

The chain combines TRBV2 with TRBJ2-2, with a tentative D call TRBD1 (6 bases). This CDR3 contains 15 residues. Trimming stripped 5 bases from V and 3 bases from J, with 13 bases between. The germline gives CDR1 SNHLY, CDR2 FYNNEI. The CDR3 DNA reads TGTGCCAGCAGTCCTAGAGGGGGTTACACCGGGGAGCTGTTTTTT. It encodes CASSPRGGYTGELFF.

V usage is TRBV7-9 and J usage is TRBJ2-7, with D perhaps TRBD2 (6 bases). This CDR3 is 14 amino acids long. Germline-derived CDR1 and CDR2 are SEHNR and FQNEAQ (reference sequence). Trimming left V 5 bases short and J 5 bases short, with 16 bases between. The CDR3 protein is CASSLAEGGDEQYF. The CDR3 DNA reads TGTGCCAGCAGCCTGGCGGAGGGCGGCGACGAGCAGTACTTC.

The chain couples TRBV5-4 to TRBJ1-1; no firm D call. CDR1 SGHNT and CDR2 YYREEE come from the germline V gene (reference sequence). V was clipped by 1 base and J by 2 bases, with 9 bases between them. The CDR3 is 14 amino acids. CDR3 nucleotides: TGTGCCAGCAGCTTGCGTAGTCCCAACACTGAAGCTTTCTTT. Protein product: CASSLRSPNTEAFF.

CDR3 nucleotide sequence: TGCGCCAGCAGCCCCAATCCCGAGAGCCAATACAATGAGCAGTTCTTC. This translates into CASSPNPESQYNEQFF. This rearrangement joins TRBV4-3 to TRBJ2-1; D is ambiguous. CDR1 and CDR2 from the germline V gene are LGHNA and YSLEER. The CDR3 length is 16 residues. The V end was cut by 4 bases, the J end by 4 bases, with 17 bases between.

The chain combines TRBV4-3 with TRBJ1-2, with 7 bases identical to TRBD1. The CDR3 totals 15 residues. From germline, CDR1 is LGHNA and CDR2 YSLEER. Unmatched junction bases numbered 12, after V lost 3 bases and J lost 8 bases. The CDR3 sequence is CASSHIQGTTGGYTF. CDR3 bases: TGCGCCAGCAGCCACATACAGGGGACGACCGGGGGCTACACCTTC.

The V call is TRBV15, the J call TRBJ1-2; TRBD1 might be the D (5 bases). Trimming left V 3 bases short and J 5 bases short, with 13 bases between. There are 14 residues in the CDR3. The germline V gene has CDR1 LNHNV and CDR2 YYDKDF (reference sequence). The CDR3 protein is CATSSLREGYGYTF. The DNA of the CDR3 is TGTGCCACCAGCAGTTTAAGGGAGGGGTATGGCTACACCTTC.

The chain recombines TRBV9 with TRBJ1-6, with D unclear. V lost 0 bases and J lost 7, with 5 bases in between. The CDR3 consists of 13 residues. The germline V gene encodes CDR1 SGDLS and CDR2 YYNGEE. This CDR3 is CASSVGDNSPLHF. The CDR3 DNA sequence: TGTGCCAGCAGCGTAGGCGACAATTCACCCCTCCACTTT.